This T cell receptor beta chain is drawn from a study of CD4 T cells in relation to SARS-CoV-2 and coronaviruses. The count of this clone is one. Its antigen is not identified. Method: immunoSEQ multiplex PCR; TCRdb's copy keeps in-frame clones and lacks some. The sample shows about 31,000 clones, 72% of them seen only once. The CDR3 is 13 residues long. CDR1 is SGDLS and CDR2 is YYNGEE in the germline V gene. V shed 2 bases and J 11 bases; nucleotides not matched to a gene: 1. Unexposed donor CD4+ T cells date from about 2010-2019, before the COVID-19 pandemic. CD4+ T cells were isolated from the cells after more than nine days of culture.

This receptor was obtained from a human donor in good health. The sample taken for sequencing was CD4+ T cells from PBMCs, cultured in vitro. V and J are TRBV9 and TRBJ1-6; 10 nucleotides match TRBD1. CDR3 protein: CASSVTGGPPLHF. DNA for the CDR3: TGTGCCAGCAGCGTGACAGGGGGCCCACCCCTCCACTTT. The variable domain in full, with the rest retrieved from reference TRBV9 and TRBJ1-6, is DSGVTQTPKHLITATGQRVTLRCSPRSGDLSVYWYQQSLDQGLQFLIQYYNGEERAKGNILERFSAQQFPDLHSELNLSSLELGDSALYFCASSVTGGPPLHFGNGTRLTVT.